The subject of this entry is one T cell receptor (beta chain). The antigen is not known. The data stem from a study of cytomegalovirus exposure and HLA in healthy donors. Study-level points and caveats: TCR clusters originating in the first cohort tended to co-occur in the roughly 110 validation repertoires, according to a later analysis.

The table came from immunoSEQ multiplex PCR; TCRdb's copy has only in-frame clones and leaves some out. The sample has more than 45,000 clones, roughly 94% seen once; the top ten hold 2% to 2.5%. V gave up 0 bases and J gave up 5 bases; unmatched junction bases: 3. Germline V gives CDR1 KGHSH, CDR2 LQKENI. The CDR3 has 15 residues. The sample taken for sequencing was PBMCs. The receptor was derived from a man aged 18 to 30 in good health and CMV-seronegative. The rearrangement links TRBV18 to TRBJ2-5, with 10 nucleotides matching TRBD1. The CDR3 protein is CASSPPGQGRETQYF. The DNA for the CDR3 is TGTGCCAGCTCACCACCGGGACAGGGGAGGGAGACCCAGTACTTC. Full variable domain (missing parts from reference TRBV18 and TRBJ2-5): NAGVMQNPRHLVRRRGQEARLRCSPMKGHSHVYWYRQLPEEGLKFMVYLQKENIIDESGMPKERFSAEFPKEGPSILRIQQVVRGDSAAYFCASSPPGQGRETQYFGPGTRLLVL.